A single sample is the source of the 29 T cell receptor beta chains below, sequenced in a study of T cell responses to AZD1222 COVID-19 vaccine. The repertoire was sequenced with immunoSEQ multiplex PCR; TCRdb's copy has only in-frame clones and lacks some. The table records some 140,000 clones, 80% to 90% of them present only once. The sequencing used peripheral blood, collected on day 0 of AZD1222 vaccination. These receptors were collected from an adult in good health.

Only a few counts were recorded for this clone. This chain connects TRBV12-5 to TRBJ1-1, with TRBD1 matching over 11 bases. This CDR3 has 18 residues. V gave up 0 bases and J gave up 1 base; unmatched junction bases: 7. Germline assignment: CDR1 LGHNT and CDR2 FRNRAP. This CDR3 is CASGLVLTGTGGNTEAFF. DNA of the CDR3: TGTGCTAGTGGTTTGGTACTCACGGGGACAGGGGGGAACACTGAAGCTTTCTTT.

CDR3 in DNA: TGTGCCAGCAGCCTCAGCAACACTGAAGCTTTCTTT. It translates to CASSLSNTEAFF. This sequence joins TRBV11-1 and TRBJ1-1; D is uncertain. Germline V gene data show CDR1 as SGHAT and CDR2 as FQDESV (reference sequence). The CDR3 sequence is 12 residues long. Trimming removed 5 bases at V and 2 bases at J, with 6 bases between.

In DNA, the CDR3 is TGTGCCAGCAGTGAAGGGGTAGGGCACAGCCTACGGTGGACCTACGAGCAGTACTTC. This codes for CASSEGVGHSLRWTYEQYF. The rearrangement uses TRBV6-1 and TRBJ2-7; D is undetermined. Looked up from germline, CDR1 is MNHNS and CDR2 is SASEGT. This CDR3 region has 19 residues. The ends were cut back, 1 base at V and 2 bases at J, with 24 bases in the middle.

The gene calls are TRBV3-1 (or the pseudogene TRBV3-2) and TRBJ1-1; a weak D match, TRBD1 (5 bases). Per the germline V gene, CDR1 is LGHDT and CDR2 is YNNKEL (reference sequence). V was cut by 2 bases and J by 5 bases, with 12 bases left in between. The CDR3 runs 14 residues. In DNA, the CDR3 is TGTGCCAGCAGCCAAAGTGGACAAAATACTGAAGCTTTCTTT. Amino acids: CASSQSGQNTEAFF.

The rearrangement links TRBV6-2 or TRBV6-3 to TRBJ1-5; no clear D gene. V was pared by 4 bases and J by 2 bases, with 9 bases between. This CDR3 has 14 residues. Germline V lookup: CDR1 MNHEY, CDR2 SVGEGT. CDR3 loop: CASSWTGGNQPQHF. CDR3 DNA: TGTGCCAGCAGTTGGACTGGGGGCAATCAGCCCCAGCATTTT.

The V gene is TRBV7-9, the J gene TRBJ1-1, with D possibly matching TRBD1 (6 bases). Per the germline V gene, CDR1 is SEHNR and CDR2 is FQNEAQ (reference sequence). V was trimmed by 2 bases and J by 1 base, leaving 8 bases between them. This CDR3 is built from 14 residues. For the CDR3, the DNA is TGTGCCAGCAGCTTAATAGGGGGGAACACTGAAGCTTTCTTT. This gives the protein CASSLIGGNTEAFF.

The rearrangement joins TRBV18 to TRBJ1-1, with 10 bases lining up with TRBD1. From germline, CDR1 is KGHSH and CDR2 LQKENI. V gave up 4 bases and J gave up 4 bases; unmatched junction bases: 3. The CDR3 extends over 14 amino acids. CDR3 nucleotide sequence: TGTGCCAGCTCACTCGGACAGGGGGGCACTGAAGCTTTCTTT. It translates to CASSLGQGGTEAFF.

The chain joins TRBV11-2 to TRBJ2-3; 14 positions match TRBD2. Losses at the gene ends were 5 bases for V and 5 bases for J; bases not matched to a gene: 9. This CDR3 comprises 17 residues. Per germline, CDR1 SGHAT and CDR2 FQNNGV. The CDR3 is CASSPKTSGRALDTQYF. In DNA form, the CDR3 reads TGTGCCAGCAGCCCGAAGACTAGCGGGAGGGCTTTAGATACGCAGTATTTT.

To note about this clone: A read error may account for a junction end that differs from germline. The chain carries TRBV28 and TRBJ1-1, with 9 bases that match TRBD1. The CDR3 loop spans 12 amino acids. Germline loops: CDR1 MDHEN, CDR2 SYDVKM. Here the CDR3 reads CASSFRGTGWYF. The CDR3 DNA sequence: TGTGCCAGCAGTTTTCGCGGGACAGGGTGGTACTTT.

The chain links TRBV7-8 to TRBJ1-1, with D hard to call. Germline V gene sequence: CDR1 SGHVS, CDR2 FQNEAQ. V lost 3 bases, J lost 0 bases, and 11 bases lay in between. This CDR3 is built from 15 residues. CDR3 amino acids: CASSFGVPLNTEAFF. The CDR3 region has the DNA TGTGCCAGCAGCTTCGGAGTACCTTTGAACACTGAAGCTTTCTTT.

The chain is built from TRBV19 and TRBJ1-4; TRBD1 agrees at 7 bases. In germline, CDR1 is LNHDA, CDR2 SQIVND (reference sequence). This CDR3 has 15 residues. After removal of 8 bases from V and 4 bases from J, the junction contained 10 bases not matched to a gene. The CDR3 here is CASGTGTAYNEKLFF. The CDR3 region has the DNA TGTGCCAGTGGGACGGGGACAGCTTATAATGAAAAACTGTTTTTT.

The V gene is TRBV6-5, the J gene TRBJ1-1; TRBD1 agrees at 11 bases. V shed 6 bases and J 11 bases; nucleotides not matched to a gene: 11. The CDR3 loop spans 14 amino acids. Germline CDR1 reads MNHEY; CDR2 reads SVGAGI. In nucleotides, the CDR3 is TGTGCCAGCAGCCTGGGACAGGGGGTAGTAAGGGCTTTCTTT. As protein: CASSLGQGVVRAFF.

The chain is built from TRBV24-1 and TRBJ2-5, with a weak D call TRBD1 (6 bases). CDR3 length: 15 amino acids. CDR1 is KGHDR, CDR2 SFDVKD, per germline. Trimming pared 7 bases from V and 0 bases from J, leaving 14 bases between. The DNA of the CDR3 is TGTGCCACCAGCGGGGCAGGGGAGAACCAAGAGACCCAGTACTTC. Encoded protein: CATSGAGENQETQYF.

J is TRBJ2-1 and V is TRBV27; 10 nucleotides line up with TRBD2. There are 16 residues in the CDR3. Germline V lookup: CDR1 MNHEY, CDR2 SMNVEV (reference sequence). V lost 5 bases to trimming and J lost 5 bases; unmatched junction nucleotides: 9. The CDR3: CASSAGLADGNNEQFF. The CDR3 DNA reads as TGTGCCAGCAGTGCTGGACTAGCGGATGGGAACAATGAGCAGTTCTTC.

This chain joins TRBV3-1 (or the pseudogene TRBV3-2) and TRBJ2-2, with TRBD1 identical over 8 bases. CDR3 length: 13 amino acids. From germline, CDR1 is LGHDT and CDR2 YNNKEL (reference sequence). Trimming at V came to 4 bases and at J to 7 bases, leaving 2 bases not matched to a gene. The CDR3 sequence is CASSRTGNGELFF. CDR3 nucleotide sequence: TGTGCCAGCAGCCGGACAGGGAACGGGGAGCTGTTTTTT.

The chain uses TRBV20-1 and TRBJ2-1; 7 bases agree with TRBD2. CDR3 length: 10 residues. Germline lookup yields CDR1 DFQATT and CDR2 SNEGSKA (reference sequence). V was pared by 6 bases and J by 12 bases, with 5 bases of the junction left unmatched. The CDR3 DNA follows: TGCAGTGCCACCGGCGGGGGGCAGTTCTTC. Translating gives CSATGGGQFF.

Only one count was recorded for this clone. V gene TRBV7-9 combines with J gene TRBJ1-1; no definite D call. CDR1 is SEHNR, CDR2 FQNEAQ, per germline (reference sequence). Trimming removed 4 bases at V and 7 bases at J, with 13 bases between. The CDR3 extends over 13 amino acids. CDR3 residues: CASSSPPGVEAFF. CDR3 DNA sequence: TGTGCCAGCAGCTCCCCCCCGGGAGTTGAAGCTTTCTTT.

The chain carries TRBV27 and TRBJ2-3; 13 bases align to TRBD2. Looked up from germline, CDR1 is MNHEY and CDR2 is SMNVEV (reference sequence). The CDR3 is made up of 18 amino acids. Trimming removed 2 bases from V and 3 bases from J; junction bases left unmatched: 8. CDR3 coding DNA: TGTGCCAGCAGTTTAAGATGGGGACTAGCGGGACATACAGATACGCAGTATTTT. Protein product: CASSLRWGLAGHTDTQYF.

The J gene is TRBJ2-7, the V gene TRBV6-5, with D maybe TRBD2 (6 bases). Germline-derived CDR1 and CDR2 are MNHEY and SVGAGI. The CDR3 totals 15 residues. Trimming shortened V by 4 bases and J by 6 bases, and 19 bases separated the two germline ends. In DNA form, the CDR3 reads TGTGCCAGCAGTTTGAGGGACCAGGGAGGAGCCGAGCAGTACTTC. Its protein is CASSLRDQGGAEQYF.

This chain links TRBV27 with TRBJ2-2; unclear D gene. The V end lost 2 bases, the J end lost 7 bases, and 5 bases lay between the germline ends. CDR3 size: 12 residues. The germline V gene encodes CDR1 MNHEY and CDR2 SMNVEV (reference sequence). The DNA of the CDR3 is TGTGCCAGCAGTTTAATCAGCGGGGAGCTGTTTTTT. It translates to CASSLISGELFF.

The V gene is TRBV19, the J gene TRBJ1-1; D not resolved. V was trimmed by 3 bases and J by 1 base, leaving 9 bases between them. The CDR3 is 14 residues long. Germline CDR1 and CDR2: LNHDA and SQIVND (reference sequence). CDR3 loop: CASSIKAANTEAFF. Here the CDR3 DNA reads TGTGCCAGTAGTATTAAAGCAGCGAACACTGAAGCTTTCTTT.

CDR3 coding DNA: TGTGCCAGTAGTCTCGGAGGGGTTGGCAATCAGCCCCAGCATTTT. Translating gives CASSLGGVGNQPQHF. V gene TRBV19 combines with J gene TRBJ1-5; a weak D match, TRBD1 (5 bases). In germline, CDR1 is LNHDA, CDR2 SQIVND (reference sequence). The CDR3 covers 15 residues. Trimming shortened V by 5 bases and J by 2 bases, and 13 bases separated the two germline ends.

This chain uses TRBV28 with TRBJ1-3; no clear D. This CDR3 comprises 10 residues. Germline CDR1 is MDHEN and CDR2 is SYDVKM. Trimming removed 8 bases at V and 5 bases at J, with 4 bases between. This CDR3 reads CASGRNTIYF. The CDR3 region has the DNA TGTGCCAGCGGAAGAAACACCATATATTTT.

This rearrangement joins TRBV7-2 to TRBJ1-6, with TRBD1 matching 8 bases. The CDR3 runs to 17 residues. The trim removed 5 bases at V and 3 bases at J, leaving 9 bases unmatched. Germline V lookup: CDR1 SGHTA, CDR2 FQGNSA. This CDR3 is CASSLPQGAFYNSPLHF. The DNA for the CDR3 is TGTGCCAGCAGCCTTCCTCAGGGGGCTTTCTATAATTCACCCCTCCACTTT.

Only a few counts were recorded for this clone. J is TRBJ2-7 and V is TRBV5-8; D unclear. Per the germline V gene, CDR1 is SGHTS and CDR2 is YDEGEE. The CDR3 totals 14 residues. Trimming removed 0 bases at V and 2 bases at J, with 9 bases between. The CDR3 sequence: CASSLGWDTYEQYF. The CDR3 nucleotides read TGTGCCAGCAGCTTGGGGTGGGATACCTACGAGCAGTACTTC.

The rearrangement links TRBV4-3 to TRBJ1-2, with D possibly TRBD1 on 6 matching bases. Germline V CDR1 and CDR2: LGHNA, YSLEER. V was shortened by 4 bases and J by 8 bases, with 14 bases between the two germline ends. The CDR3 spans 13 residues. DNA for the CDR3: TGCGCCAGCAGCCCGCGTACAGGGTACGGCTACACCTTC. Its protein is CASSPRTGYGYTF.

The chain recombines TRBV9 with TRBJ1-1; the D is unclear. The CDR3 spans 15 residues. Germline CDR1 is SGDLS and CDR2 is YYNGEE. Trimming stripped 2 bases from V and 4 bases from J, with 15 bases between. Written as DNA, the CDR3 is TGTGCCAGCAGCGTCTACGGGATGTTGAGCACTGAAGCTTTCTTT. Protein sequence: CASSVYGMLSTEAFF. The full variable domain, rest sourced from reference TRBV9 and TRBJ1-1, is DSGVTQTPKHLITATGQRVTLRCSPRSGDLSVYWYQQSLDQGLQFLIQYYNGEERAKGNILERFSAQQFPDLHSELNLSSLELGDSALYFCASSVYGMLSTEAFFGQGTRLTVV.

The J gene is TRBJ1-5, the V gene TRBV19; D gene uncertain. Germline V lookup: CDR1 LNHDA, CDR2 SQIVND (reference sequence). This CDR3 has 15 residues. V was cut by 3 bases and J by 2 bases, with 11 bases left in between. CDR3 amino acids: CASSIGVAGNQPQHF. The CDR3 bases are TGTGCCAGTAGTATTGGGGTTGCGGGCAATCAGCCCCAGCATTTT.

The chain combines TRBV6-5 with TRBJ2-1; the D is unclear. CDR1 MNHEY and CDR2 SVGAGI come from the germline V gene. CDR3 length: 13 residues. Trimming took 6 bases from V and 5 from J, leaving 11 bases between them. The chain's CDR3 is CASRISSNNEQFF. CDR3 nucleotides: TGTGCCAGCAGGATTTCTAGTAACAATGAGCAGTTCTTC.